A selection of T cell receptor beta chains follows, all from one sample in a study of T cells in Graves' hyperthyroidism and ophthalmopathy. Using its own MiXCR run on the multiplex PCR reads, TCRdb lists one record per CDR3 protein. This table has roughly 380,000 distinct CDR3 sequences, 15% to 20% appearing once. Sequences were obtained from blood. The receptors were gathered from a woman aged 40 to 50 with Graves' ophthalmopathy. Each CDR3 is given with its conserved first and last residue. The order of the fields is V gene, CDR3 length, D gene, J gene, clone size, CDR3 protein, CDR3 DNA. The D gene is left open where the match is weak. Only part of the rows carry a size: once, few, many, or a class if the clone is expanded.

TRBV12-3/TRBV12-4	17	.	TRBJ2-7	.	CASSLALGGGPSYEQYF	TGTGCCAGCAGTTTAGCGCTGGGAGGGGGCCCCTCCTACGAGCAGTACTTC
TRBV11-2	15	TRBD2	TRBJ2-5	many	CASSLTNRGGETQYF	TGTGCCAGCAGCTTAACCAACCGGGGGGGCGAGACCCAGTACTTC
TRBV5-5	15	TRBD2	TRBJ2-7	many	CASSSTSGGTYEQYF	TGTGCCAGCAGCTCAACTAGCGGGGGGACCTACGAGCAGTACTTC
TRBV28	17	.	TRBJ2-7	many	CASSFFGVGADYFEQYF	TGTGCCAGCAGTTTTTTTGGTGTGGGGGCGGACTACTTCGAGCAGTACTTC
TRBV6-2/TRBV6-3	14	TRBD2	TRBJ2-7	many	CASRPRGTTYEQYF	TGTGCCAGCAGACCCCGAGGGACTACCTACGAGCAGTACTTC
TRBV28	12	.	TRBJ2-7	many	CASSLPFEKQYF	TGTGCCAGCAGTTTACCTTTCGAGAAGCAGTACTTC
TRBV10-3	18	TRBD2	TRBJ2-7	many	CAISVDFSGRRTTYEQYF	TGTGCCATCAGTGTAGATTTTAGCGGGAGGCGTACAACCTACGAGCAGTACTTC
TRBV29-1	18	.	TRBJ1-5	many	CSVEQARKLLNSNQPQHF	TGCAGCGTTGAACAGGCCAGAAAACTTCTTAATAGCAATCAGCCCCAGCATTTT
TRBV27	13	.	TRBJ2-7	many	CASSSGYSYEQYF	TGTGCCAGCAGTTCGGGCTATTCCTACGAGCAGTACTTC
TRBV20-1	14	TRBD2	TRBJ2-7	many	CSARLAGGFYEQYF	TGCAGTGCTAGACTAGCGGGAGGTTTTTACGAGCAGTACTTC
TRBV9	16	.	TRBJ1-1	many	CASSVYAGQGRTEAFF	TGTGCCAGCAGCGTGTACGCTGGGCAGGGGCGGACTGAAGCTTTCTTT
TRBV24-1	13	.	TRBJ2-2	many	CATSGLNTGELFF	TGTGCCACCAGTGGACTAAACACCGGGGAGCTGTTTTTT
TRBV11-2	17	.	TRBJ2-7	many	CASRGGEGQKGGYEQYF	TGTGCCAGCAGGGGAGGGGAGGGCCAAAAGGGGGGCTACGAGCAGTACTTC
TRBV11-1	17	.	TRBJ2-4	many	CASSLVFGGQAKNIQYF	TGTGCCAGCAGCTTAGTTTTCGGGGGACAGGCCAAAAACATTCAGTACTTC
TRBV2	16	TRBD1	TRBJ1-5	many	CASSGLPKGAGQPQHF	TGTGCCAGCAGCGGCCTTCCAAAGGGGGCGGGTCAGCCCCAGCATTTT
TRBV19	17	.	TRBJ1-1	many	CASKGKGRRRLVAEAFF	TGTGCCAGCAAGGGGAAGGGACGTAGAAGATTGGTCGCTGAAGCTTTCTTT
TRBV9	14	.	TRBJ2-5	many	CASSVRDYQETQYF	TGTGCCAGCAGCGTACGGGACTACCAAGAGACCCAGTACTTC